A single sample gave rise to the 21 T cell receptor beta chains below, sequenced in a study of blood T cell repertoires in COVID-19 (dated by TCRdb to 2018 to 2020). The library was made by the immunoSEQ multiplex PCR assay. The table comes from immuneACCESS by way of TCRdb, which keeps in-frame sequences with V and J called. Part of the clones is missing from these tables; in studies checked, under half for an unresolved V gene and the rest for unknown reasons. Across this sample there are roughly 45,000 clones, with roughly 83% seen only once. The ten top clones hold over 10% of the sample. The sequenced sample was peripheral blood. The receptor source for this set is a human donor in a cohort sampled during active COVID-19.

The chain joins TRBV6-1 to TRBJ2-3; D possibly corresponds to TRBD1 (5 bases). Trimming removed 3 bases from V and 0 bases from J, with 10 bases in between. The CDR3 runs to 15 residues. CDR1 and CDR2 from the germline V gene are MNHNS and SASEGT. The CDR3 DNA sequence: TGTGCCAGCAGTGACCAGGGATCGAGCACAGATACGCAGTATTTT. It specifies CASSDQGSSTDTQYF.

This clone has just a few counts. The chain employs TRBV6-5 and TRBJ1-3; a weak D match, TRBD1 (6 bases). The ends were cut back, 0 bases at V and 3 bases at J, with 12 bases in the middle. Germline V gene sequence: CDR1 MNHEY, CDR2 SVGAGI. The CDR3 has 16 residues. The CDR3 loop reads CASSYSTGQDGNTIYF. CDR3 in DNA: TGTGCCAGCAGTTACTCGACGGGACAAGATGGAAACACCATATATTTT.

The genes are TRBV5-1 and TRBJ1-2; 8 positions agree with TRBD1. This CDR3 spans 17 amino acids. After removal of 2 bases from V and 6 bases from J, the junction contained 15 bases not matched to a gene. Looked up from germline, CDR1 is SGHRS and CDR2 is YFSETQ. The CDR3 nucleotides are TGCGCCAGCAGCTTACCCCCGGGACAGGAGCCTATAAATGGCTACACCTTC. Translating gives CASSLPPGQEPINGYTF.

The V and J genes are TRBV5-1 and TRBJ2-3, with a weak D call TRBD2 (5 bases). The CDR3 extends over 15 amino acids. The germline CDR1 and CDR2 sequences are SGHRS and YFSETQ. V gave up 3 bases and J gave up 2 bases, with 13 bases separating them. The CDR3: CASSSAGAFTDTQYF. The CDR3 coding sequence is TGCGCCAGCAGCTCGGCGGGCGCCTTCACAGATACGCAGTATTTT.

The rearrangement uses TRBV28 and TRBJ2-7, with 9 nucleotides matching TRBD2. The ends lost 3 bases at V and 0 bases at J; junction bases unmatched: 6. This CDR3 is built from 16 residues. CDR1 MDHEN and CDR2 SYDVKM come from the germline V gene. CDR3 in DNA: TGTGCCAGCAGTTTTGCGGGGGGGGGACTCTCCTACGAGCAGTACTTC. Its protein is CASSFAGGGLSYEQYF.

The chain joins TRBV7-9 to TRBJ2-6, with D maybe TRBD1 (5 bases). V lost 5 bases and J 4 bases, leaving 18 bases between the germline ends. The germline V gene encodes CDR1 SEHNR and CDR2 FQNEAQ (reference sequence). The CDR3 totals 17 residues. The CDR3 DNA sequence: TGTGCCAGCAGCGATATTCCAGGGTTCCCGGGGGCCAACGTCCTGACTTTC. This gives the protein CASSDIPGFPGANVLTF.

CDR3 residues: CASSYRGKCKYEQYF. CDR3 DNA sequence: TGTGCCAGCAGTTACCGGGGTAAGTGCAAATACGAGCAGTACTTC. This chain links TRBV6-7 with TRBJ2-7; D is possibly TRBD2 (5 bases). TRBV6-7 is assigned to the ORF class and has an uncertain function. The CDR3 covers 15 residues. V shed 2 bases and J shed 4 bases, with 15 bases lying between them.

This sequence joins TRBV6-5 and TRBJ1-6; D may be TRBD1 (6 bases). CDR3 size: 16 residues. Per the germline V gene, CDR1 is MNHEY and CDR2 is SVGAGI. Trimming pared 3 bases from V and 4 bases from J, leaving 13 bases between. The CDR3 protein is CASSYEGVRYNSPLHF. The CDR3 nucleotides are TGTGCCAGCAGTTATGAGGGGGTTCGGTATAATTCACCCCTCCACTTT.

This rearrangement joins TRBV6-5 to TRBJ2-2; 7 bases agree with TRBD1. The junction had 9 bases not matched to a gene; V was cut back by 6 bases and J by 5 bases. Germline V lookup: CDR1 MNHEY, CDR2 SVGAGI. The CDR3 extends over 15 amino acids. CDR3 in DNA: TGTGCCAGCAGCCCCAGGGGGTTACAGACCGGGGAGCTGTTTTTT. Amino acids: CASSPRGLQTGELFF.

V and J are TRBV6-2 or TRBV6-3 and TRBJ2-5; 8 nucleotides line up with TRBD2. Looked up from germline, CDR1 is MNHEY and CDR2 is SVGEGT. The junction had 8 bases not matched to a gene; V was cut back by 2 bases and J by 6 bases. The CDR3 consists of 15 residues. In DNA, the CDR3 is TGTGCCAGCAGTTACACCGGGACTAGAATAAAGACCCAGTACTTC. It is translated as CASSYTGTRIKTQYF.

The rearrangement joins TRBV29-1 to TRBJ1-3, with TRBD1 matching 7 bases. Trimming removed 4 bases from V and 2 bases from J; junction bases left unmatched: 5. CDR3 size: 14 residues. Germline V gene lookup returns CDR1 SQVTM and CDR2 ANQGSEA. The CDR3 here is CSVAAGTAGNTIYF. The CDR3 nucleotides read TGCAGCGTTGCTGCCGGGACAGCTGGAAACACCATATATTTT.

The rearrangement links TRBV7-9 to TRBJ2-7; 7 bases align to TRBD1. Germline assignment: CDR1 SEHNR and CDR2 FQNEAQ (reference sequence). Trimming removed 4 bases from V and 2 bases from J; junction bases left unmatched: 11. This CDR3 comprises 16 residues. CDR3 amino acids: CASSWWAGQGAYEQYF. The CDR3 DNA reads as TGTGCCAGCAGCTGGTGGGCCGGGCAGGGGGCCTACGAGCAGTACTTC.

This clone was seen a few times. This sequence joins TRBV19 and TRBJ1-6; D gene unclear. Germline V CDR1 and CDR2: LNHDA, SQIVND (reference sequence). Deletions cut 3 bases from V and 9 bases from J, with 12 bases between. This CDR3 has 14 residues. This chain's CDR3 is CASSISNSGSPLHF. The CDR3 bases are TGTGCCAGTAGTATCTCTAATAGCGGTTCACCCCTCCACTTT.

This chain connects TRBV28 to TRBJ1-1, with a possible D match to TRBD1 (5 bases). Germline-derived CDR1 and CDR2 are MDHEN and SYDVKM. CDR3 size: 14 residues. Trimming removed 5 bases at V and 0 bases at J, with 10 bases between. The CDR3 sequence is CASSPGGLNTEAFF. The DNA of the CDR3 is TGTGCCAGCAGTCCGGGGGGGTTGAACACTGAAGCTTTCTTT.

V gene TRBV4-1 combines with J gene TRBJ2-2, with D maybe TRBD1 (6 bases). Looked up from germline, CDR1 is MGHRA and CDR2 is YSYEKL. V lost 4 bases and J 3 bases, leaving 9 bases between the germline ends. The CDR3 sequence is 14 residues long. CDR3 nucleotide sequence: TGCGCCAGCAGCCTACAGGGTTACACCGGGGAGCTGTTTTTT. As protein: CASSLQGYTGELFF.

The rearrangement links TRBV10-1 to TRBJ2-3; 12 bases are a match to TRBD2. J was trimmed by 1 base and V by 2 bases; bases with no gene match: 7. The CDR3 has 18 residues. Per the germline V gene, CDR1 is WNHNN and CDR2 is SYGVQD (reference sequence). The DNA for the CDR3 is TGCGCCAGCAGTGAGCCTAGCGGGGGGGTGTATGGCACAGATACGCAGTATTTT. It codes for CASSEPSGGVYGTDTQYF.

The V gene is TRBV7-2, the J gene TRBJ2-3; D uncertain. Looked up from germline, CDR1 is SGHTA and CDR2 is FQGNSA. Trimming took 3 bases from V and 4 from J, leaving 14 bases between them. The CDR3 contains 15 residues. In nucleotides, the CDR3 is TGTGCCAGCAGCTTTTATTATGGCTCCGCAGATACGCAGTATTTT. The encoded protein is CASSFYYGSADTQYF.

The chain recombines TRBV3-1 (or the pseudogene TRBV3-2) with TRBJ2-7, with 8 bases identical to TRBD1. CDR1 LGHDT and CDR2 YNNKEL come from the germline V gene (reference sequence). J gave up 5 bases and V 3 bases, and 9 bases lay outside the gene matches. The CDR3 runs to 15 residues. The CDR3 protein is CASSQPGQVIHEQYF. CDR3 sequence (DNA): TGTGCCAGCAGCCAGCCGGGACAGGTAATCCACGAGCAGTACTTC.

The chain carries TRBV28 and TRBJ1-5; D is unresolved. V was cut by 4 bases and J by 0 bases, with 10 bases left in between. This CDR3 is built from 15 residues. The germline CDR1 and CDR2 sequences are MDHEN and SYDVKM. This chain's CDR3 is CASSSGIYSNQPQHF. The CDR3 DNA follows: TGTGCCAGCAGTTCAGGAATATATAGCAATCAGCCCCAGCATTTT. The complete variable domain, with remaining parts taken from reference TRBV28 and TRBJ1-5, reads DVKVTQSSRYLVKRTGEKVFLECVQDMDHENMFWYRQDPGLGLRLIYFSYDVKMKEKGDIPEGYSVSREKKERFSLILESASTNQTSMYLCASSSGIYSNQPQHFGDGTRLSIL.

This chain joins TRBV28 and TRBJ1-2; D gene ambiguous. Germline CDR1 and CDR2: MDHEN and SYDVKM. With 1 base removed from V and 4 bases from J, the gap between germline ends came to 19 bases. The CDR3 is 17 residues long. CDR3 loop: CASSLFRSNVEIYGYTF. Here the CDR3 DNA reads TGTGCCAGCAGTTTATTCAGGTCAAACGTCGAGATCTATGGCTACACCTTC.

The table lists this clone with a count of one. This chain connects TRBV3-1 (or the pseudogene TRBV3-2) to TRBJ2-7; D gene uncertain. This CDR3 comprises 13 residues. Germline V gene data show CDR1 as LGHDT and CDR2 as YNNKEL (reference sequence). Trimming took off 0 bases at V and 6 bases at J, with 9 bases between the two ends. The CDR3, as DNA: TGTGCCAGCAGCCAAGATCTCGCAGGCGAGCAGTACTTC. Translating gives CASSQDLAGEQYF.